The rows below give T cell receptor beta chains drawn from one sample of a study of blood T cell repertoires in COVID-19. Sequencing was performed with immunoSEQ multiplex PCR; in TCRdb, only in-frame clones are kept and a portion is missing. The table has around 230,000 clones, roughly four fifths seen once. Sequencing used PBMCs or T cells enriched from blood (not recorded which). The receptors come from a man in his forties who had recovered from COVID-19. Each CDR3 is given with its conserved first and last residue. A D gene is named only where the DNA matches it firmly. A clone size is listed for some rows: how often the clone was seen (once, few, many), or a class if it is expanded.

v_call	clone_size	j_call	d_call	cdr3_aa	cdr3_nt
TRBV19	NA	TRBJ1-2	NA	CASSIGWGDGYTF	TGTGCCAGTAGTATCGGCTGGGGAGATGGCTACACCTTC
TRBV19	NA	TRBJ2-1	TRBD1	CASSPWTGINNEQFF	TGTGCCAGTAGTCCTTGGACAGGGATCAACAATGAGCAGTTCTTC
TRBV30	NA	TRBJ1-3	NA	CAWKRDGNTIYF	TGTGCCTGGAAACGCGATGGAAACACCATATATTTT
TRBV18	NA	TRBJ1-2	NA	CASSPTQANYGYTF	TGTGCCAGCTCACCAACGCAGGCTAACTATGGCTACACCTTC
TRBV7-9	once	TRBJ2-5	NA	CASSFAAETQYF	TGTGCCAGCAGCTTCGCGGCGGAGACCCAGTACTTC
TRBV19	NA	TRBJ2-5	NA	CASSINRNPQETQYF	TGTGCCAGTAGTATAAACAGGAACCCCCAAGAGACCCAGTACTTC
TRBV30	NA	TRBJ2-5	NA	CAWSYGSGAQETQYF	TGTGCCTGGAGTTATGGTAGTGGGGCGCAAGAGACCCAGTACTTC
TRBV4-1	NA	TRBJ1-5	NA	CASSQARDNQPQHF	TGCGCCAGCAGCCAAGCCAGGGATAATCAGCCCCAGCATTTT
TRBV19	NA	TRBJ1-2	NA	CASRRSTETHGYTF	TGTGCCAGTCGGAGGTCTACTGAGACTCATGGCTACACCTTC
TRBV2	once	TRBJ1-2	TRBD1	CASSRDSNYGYTF	TGTGCCAGCAGTCGGGACAGTAACTATGGCTACACCTTC
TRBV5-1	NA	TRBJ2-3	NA	CASSWGHRGTDTQYF	TGCGCCAGCAGCTGGGGCCATAGGGGCACAGATACGCAGTATTTT
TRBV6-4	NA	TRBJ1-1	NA	CASSAGTPIGYVNTEAFF	TGTGCCAGCAGTGCTGGGACACCCATAGGTTATGTGAACACTGAAGCTTTCTTT
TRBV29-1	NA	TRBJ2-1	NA	CSVWSGLSYNEQFF	TGCAGCGTTTGGTCAGGGCTATCCTACAATGAGCAGTTCTTC
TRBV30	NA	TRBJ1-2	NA	CAWSRGPQGGYTF	TGTGCCTGGAGTCGAGGTCCCCAGGGGGGCTACACCTTC
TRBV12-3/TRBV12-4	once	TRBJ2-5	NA	CASSLWQQETQYF	TGTGCCAGCAGTTTATGGCAGCAAGAGACCCAGTACTTC
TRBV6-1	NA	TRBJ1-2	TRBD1	CASSEGTGGAYGYTF	TGTGCCAGCAGTGAGGGGACAGGGGGAGCATATGGCTACACCTTC
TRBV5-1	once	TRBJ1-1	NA	CASSFRGLGTEAFF	TGCGCCAGCAGCTTTCGGGGTTTGGGCACTGAAGCTTTCTTT
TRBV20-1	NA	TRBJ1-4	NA	CSAPGVEKLFF	TGCAGTGCCCCAGGGGTTGAAAAACTGTTTTTT
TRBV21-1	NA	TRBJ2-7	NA	CASSKADGLAGAYEQYF	TGTGCCAGCAGCAAAGCGGACGGACTAGCGGGAGCTTACGAGCAGTACTTC
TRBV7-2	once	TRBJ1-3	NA	CASSRDSGNTIYF	TGTGCCAGCAGCCGAGACTCTGGAAACACCATATATTTT
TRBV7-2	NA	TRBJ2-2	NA	CASSWDTNTGELFF	TGTGCCAGCAGCTGGGACACGAACACCGGGGAGCTGTTTTTT
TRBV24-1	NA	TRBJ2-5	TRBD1	CATSDLGTGSQETQYF	TGTGCCACCAGTGATTTGGGGACAGGGTCCCAAGAGACCCAGTACTTC
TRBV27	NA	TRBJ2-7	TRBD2	CASSLSGSPHEQYF	TGTGCCAGCAGTTTAAGCGGGAGCCCCCACGAGCAGTACTTC
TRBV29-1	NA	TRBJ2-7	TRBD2	CSVVSTSGTYEQYF	TGCAGCGTTGTTAGCACTAGCGGGACCTACGAGCAGTACTTC
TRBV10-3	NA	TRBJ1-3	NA	CAITSGNTIYF	TGTGCCATCACTTCTGGAAACACCATATATTTT